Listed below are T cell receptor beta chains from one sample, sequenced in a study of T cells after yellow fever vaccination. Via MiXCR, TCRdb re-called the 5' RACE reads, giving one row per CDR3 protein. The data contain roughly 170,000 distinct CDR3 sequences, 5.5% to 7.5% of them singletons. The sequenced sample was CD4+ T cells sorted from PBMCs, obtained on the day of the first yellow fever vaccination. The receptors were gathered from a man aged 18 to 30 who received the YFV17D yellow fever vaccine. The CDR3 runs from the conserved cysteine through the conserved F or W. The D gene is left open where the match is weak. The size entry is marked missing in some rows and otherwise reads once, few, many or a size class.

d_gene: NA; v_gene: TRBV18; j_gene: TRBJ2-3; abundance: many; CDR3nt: TGTGCCAGCTCACCGGGAGTAGGGGGCACAGATACGCAGTATTTT; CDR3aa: CASSPGVGGTDTQYF
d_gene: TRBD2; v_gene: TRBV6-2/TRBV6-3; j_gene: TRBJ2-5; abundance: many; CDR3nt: TGTGCCAGCAGTTACCCCGGTAGCGGGGGGGCGGATGAGACCCAGTACTTC; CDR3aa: CASSYPGSGGADETQYF
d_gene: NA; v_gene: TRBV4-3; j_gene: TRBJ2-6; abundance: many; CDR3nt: TGCGCCAGCAGTGTAGGCCTCGACGTCCTGACTTTC; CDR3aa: CASSVGLDVLTF
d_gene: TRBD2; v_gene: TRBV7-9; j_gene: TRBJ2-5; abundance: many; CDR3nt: TGTGCCTTGCCCCTTAGCGGGGGTTCAGAGACCCAGTACTTC; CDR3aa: CALPLSGGSETQYF
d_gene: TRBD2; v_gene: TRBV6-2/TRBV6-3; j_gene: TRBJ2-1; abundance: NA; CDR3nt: TGTGCCAGCAGCCCCCTAGCGGGGAATAACAATGAGCAGTTCTTC; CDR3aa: CASSPLAGNNNEQFF
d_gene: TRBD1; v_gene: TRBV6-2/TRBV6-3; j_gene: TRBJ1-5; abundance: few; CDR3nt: TGTGCCAGCAGTCGGGACAGGGTCAGCAATCAGCCCCAGCATTTT; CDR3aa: CASSRDRVSNQPQHF
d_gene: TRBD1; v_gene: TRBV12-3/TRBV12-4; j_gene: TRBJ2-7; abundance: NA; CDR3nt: TGTGCCAGCAGGGGACAGGGGCAGGAGCAGTACTTC; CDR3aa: CASRGQGQEQYF
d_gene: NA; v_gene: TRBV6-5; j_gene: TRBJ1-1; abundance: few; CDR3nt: TGTGCCAGCAGTTACACTAGGGCGGCGGACACTGAAGCTTTCTTT; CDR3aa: CASSYTRAADTEAFF
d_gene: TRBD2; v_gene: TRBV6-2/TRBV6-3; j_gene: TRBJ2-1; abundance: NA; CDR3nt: TGTGCCAGCAGTAACAGACTAGCGGGGGGGCTCCATGAGCAGTTCTTC; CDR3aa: CASSNRLAGGLHEQFF
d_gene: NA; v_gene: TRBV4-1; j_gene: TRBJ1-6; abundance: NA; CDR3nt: TGCGCCAGCAGCCAAGGACGGACAAATTCACCCCTCCACTTT; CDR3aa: CASSQGRTNSPLHF
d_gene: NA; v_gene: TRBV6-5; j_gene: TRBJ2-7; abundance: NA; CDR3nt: TGTGCCAGCAGTTACTCGGTGCTAGGGAGCTCCTACGAGCAGTACTTC; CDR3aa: CASSYSVLGSSYEQYF
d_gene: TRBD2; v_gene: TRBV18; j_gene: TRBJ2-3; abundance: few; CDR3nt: TGTGCCAGCTCATCATCTAGCGGGGGCTTCACAGATACGCAGTATTTT; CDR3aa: CASSSSSGGFTDTQYF
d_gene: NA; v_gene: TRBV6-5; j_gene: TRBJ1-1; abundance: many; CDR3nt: TGTGCCAGCAGTTACCCTCGGGGGATGCGCACTGAAGCTTTCTTT; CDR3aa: CASSYPRGMRTEAFF
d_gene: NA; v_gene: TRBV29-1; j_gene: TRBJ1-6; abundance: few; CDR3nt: TGCAGCGCCCGAAGGGGGTATAATTCACCCCTCCACTTT; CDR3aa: CSARRGYNSPLHF
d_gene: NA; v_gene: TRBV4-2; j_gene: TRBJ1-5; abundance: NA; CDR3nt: TGTGCCAGCAGCCAAGTTCCAGGGAGATTCGGGCAGCCCCAGCATTTT; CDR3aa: CASSQVPGRFGQPQHF
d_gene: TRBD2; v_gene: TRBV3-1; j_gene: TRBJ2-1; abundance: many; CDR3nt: TGTGCCAGCAGCCAGGGGACTAGCGGCGGCTCCTACAATGAGCAGTTCTTC; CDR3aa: CASSQGTSGGSYNEQFF
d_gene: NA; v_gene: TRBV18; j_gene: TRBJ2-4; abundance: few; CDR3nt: TGTGCCAGCTCACCCGACAGGACTTCGAACATTCAGTACTTC; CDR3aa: CASSPDRTSNIQYF
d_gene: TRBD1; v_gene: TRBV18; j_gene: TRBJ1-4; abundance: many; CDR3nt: TGTGCCAGCTCACCGTTCAGGGGGCAAGGAGAAAAACTGTTTTTT; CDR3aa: CASSPFRGQGEKLFF
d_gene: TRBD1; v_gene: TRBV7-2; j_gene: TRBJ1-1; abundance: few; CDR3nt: TGTGCCAGCAGCGCGACAGGGTCTAGTGTCACTGAAGCTTTCTTT; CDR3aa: CASSATGSSVTEAFF
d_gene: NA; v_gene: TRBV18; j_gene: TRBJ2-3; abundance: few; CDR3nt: TGTGCCAGCTCAAAGGCTAATCAGCGAGCCGGGGATACGCAGTATTTT; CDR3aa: CASSKANQRAGDTQYF
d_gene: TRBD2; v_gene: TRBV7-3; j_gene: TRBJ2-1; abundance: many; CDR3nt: TGTGCCAGCAGCCCTAATTGGGGGACTAGCAACTACAATGAGCAGTTCTTC; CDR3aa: CASSPNWGTSNYNEQFF
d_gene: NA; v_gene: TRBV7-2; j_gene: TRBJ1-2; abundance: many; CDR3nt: TGTGCCAGCAGCTTAGGGACACTAGACGCCGGCTACACCTTC; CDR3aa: CASSLGTLDAGYTF
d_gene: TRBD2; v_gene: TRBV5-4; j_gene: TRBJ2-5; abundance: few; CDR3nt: TGTGCCAGCAGCCCACTAGCGGGGGCGGAGCGGACCCAGTACTTC; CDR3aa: CASSPLAGAERTQYF
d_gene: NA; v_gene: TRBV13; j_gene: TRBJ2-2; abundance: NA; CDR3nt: TGTGCCAGCAGCTTACCCCCCAGCCGGGGCGGCGGGGAGCTGTTTTTT; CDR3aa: CASSLPPSRGGGELFF
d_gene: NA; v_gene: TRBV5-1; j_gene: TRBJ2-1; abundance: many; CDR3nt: TGCGCCAGCAGCTTTGGTGGGTACAATGAGCAGTTCTTC; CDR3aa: CASSFGGYNEQFF
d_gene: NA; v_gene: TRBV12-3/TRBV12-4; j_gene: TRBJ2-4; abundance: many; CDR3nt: TGTGCCAGCAGTAAGACAGGGGAGGGAAACATTCAGTACTTC; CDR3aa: CASSKTGEGNIQYF
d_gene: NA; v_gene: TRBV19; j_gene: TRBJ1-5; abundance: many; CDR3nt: TGTGCCAGTAGTACAGGACCTTTGCGGTTGCCCCAGCATTTT; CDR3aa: CASSTGPLRLPQHF
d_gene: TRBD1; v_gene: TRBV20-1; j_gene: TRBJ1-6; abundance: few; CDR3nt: TGCAGTGCTAACAGAGACAGGGGGCACTCACCCCTCCACTTT; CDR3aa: CSANRDRGHSPLHF
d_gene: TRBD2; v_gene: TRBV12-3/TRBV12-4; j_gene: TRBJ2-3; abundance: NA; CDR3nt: TGTGCCAGCAGTATGGGAGGGGACCTCTTGCGCACAGATACGCAGTATTTT; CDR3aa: CASSMGGDLLRTDTQYF
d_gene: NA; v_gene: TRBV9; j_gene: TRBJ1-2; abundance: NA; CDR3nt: TGTGCCAGCAGCGTGTTAGACAGTCTGCATGGCTACACCTTC; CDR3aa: CASSVLDSLHGYTF
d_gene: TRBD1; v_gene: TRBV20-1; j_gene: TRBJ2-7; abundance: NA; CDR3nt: TGCAGTGCTGCCCCCGGACAGGGCGCGACCTACGAGCAGTACTTC; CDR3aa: CSAAPGQGATYEQYF
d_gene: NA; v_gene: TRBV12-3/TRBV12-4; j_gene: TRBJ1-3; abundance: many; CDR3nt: TGTGCCAGCAGTTTGGTCCGGTCTGGAAACACCATATATTTT; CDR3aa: CASSLVRSGNTIYF
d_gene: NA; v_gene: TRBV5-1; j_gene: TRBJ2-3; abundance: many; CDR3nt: TGCGCCAGCAGCTTGGCCTTAGGGGGGCCCACAGATACGCAGTATTTT; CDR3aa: CASSLALGGPTDTQYF
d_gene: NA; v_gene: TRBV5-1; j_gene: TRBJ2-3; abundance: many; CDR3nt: TGCGCCAGCACCGACTCAGGAGATACGCAGTATTTT; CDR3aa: CASTDSGDTQYF
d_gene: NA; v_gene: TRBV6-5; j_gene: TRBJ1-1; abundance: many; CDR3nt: TGTGCCAGCAGTGACGCGATGAACACTGAAGCTTTCTTT; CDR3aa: CASSDAMNTEAFF
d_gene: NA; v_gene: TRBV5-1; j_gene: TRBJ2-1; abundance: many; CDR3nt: TGCGCCAGCAGCTTGGGTGGAACCAATGAGCAGTTCTTC; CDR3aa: CASSLGGTNEQFF
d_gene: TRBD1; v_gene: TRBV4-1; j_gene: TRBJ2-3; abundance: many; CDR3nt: TGCGCCAGCAGCCAACCAAGGACAGGGAGCACAGATACGCAGTATTTT; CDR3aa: CASSQPRTGSTDTQYF
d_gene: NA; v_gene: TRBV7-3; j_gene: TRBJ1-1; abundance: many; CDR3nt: TGTGCCAGCAGCTTAAATCGGAACACTGAAGCTTTCTTT; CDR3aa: CASSLNRNTEAFF
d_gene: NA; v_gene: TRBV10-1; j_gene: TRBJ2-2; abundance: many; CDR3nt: TGCGCCAGCAGCCTCCCGAACACCGGGGAGCTGTTTTTT; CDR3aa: CASSLPNTGELFF
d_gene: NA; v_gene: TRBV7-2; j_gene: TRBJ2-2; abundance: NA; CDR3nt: TGTGCCAGCAGGTTCGGGAGGGAGCTGTTTTTT; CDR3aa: CASRFGRELFF
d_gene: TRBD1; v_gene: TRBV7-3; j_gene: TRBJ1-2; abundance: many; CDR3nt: TGTGCCAGCAGCTCCCGGACAGGAGATTTCCATGGCTACACCTTC; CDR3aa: CASSSRTGDFHGYTF
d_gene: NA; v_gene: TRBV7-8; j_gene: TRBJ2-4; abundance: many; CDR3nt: TGTGCCAGCAGCTTAAGTATAGGACAGAACAAAAACATTCAGTACTTC; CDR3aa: CASSLSIGQNKNIQYF
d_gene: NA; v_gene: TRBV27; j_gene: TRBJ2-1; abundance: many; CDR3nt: TGTGCCAGCAGTGGCGTGGGGGGCAAGCAGTTCTTC; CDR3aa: CASSGVGGKQFF
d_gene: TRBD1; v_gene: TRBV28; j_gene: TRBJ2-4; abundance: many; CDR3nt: TGTGCCAGCAGTTTTTTAGTGGCAACGGACAGGGGCGAAAACATTCAGTACTTC; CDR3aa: CASSFLVATDRGENIQYF